Below, 30 T cell receptor beta chains from the same sample are listed, as sequenced in a study of blood T cells in healthy people across ages. Combining a sample-barcoded 5' primer with a J-beta primer mix, a second PCR ran for about 7 to 11 cycles. TCRdb reprocessed the 5' RACE reads via MiXCR and lists one record per CDR3 protein. The sample includes approximately 810,000 distinct CDR3 sequences, 25% to 30% of them seen just once. The sequencing input was blood. The receptors stem from a woman over 75 in good health.

Details on this clonotype: This may be a read error, as it is one base from a much larger clone. The chain links TRBV9 to TRBJ1-2; D might be TRBD1 (6 bases). V was clipped by 3 bases and J by 5 bases, with 17 bases between them. CDR1 SGDLS and CDR2 YYNGEE come from the germline V gene. CDR3 length equals 15 residues. The CDR3 DNA follows: TGTGCCAGCAGCGGCCTCGACAGGCATTTGTATGGCTACACCTTC. This encodes CASSGLDRHLYGYTF.

This clonotype was counted many times. The chain couples TRBV12-3 or TRBV12-4 to TRBJ2-7, with TRBD1 matching over 10 bases. This CDR3 is 15 amino acids long. J lost 3 bases, V lost 5 bases, and 7 bases had no gene match. The CDR3 reads CASSPRQGANYEQYF. CDR3 sequence (DNA): TGTGCCAGCAGTCCCCGACAGGGGGCAAACTACGAGCAGTACTTC.

With regard to this clonotype: A much larger clone sits a single nucleotide away, making a read error possible. V gene TRBV12-3 or TRBV12-4 combines with J gene TRBJ2-5; 9 positions match TRBD2. The CDR3 sequence is 13 residues long. V lost 4 bases, J lost 13 bases, and 10 bases stayed unmatched. The CDR3 coding sequence is TGTGCCAGCAGTTCATCTAGCGGGGAGATCCGGTACTTC. Encoded protein: CASSSSSGEIRYF.

This clonotype was counted only a few times. The chain combines TRBV5-1 with TRBJ2-5; TRBD1 matches 9 bases. The CDR3 is made up of 16 amino acids. V lost 1 base, J lost 4 bases, and 8 bases stayed unmatched. Germline loops: CDR1 SGHRS, CDR2 YFSETQ. DNA for the CDR3: TGCGCCAGCAGCTTGACACTAACAGGGGGCAGAGAGACCCAGTACTTC. As protein: CASSLTLTGGRETQYF.

As regards this clonotype: The junction shows a germline mismatch at one end, possibly a read error. The V gene is TRBV7-2, the J gene TRBJ1-1; possibly TRBD1 for D (5 bases). In germline, CDR1 is SGHTA, CDR2 FQGNSA. The CDR3 runs 14 residues. This CDR3 reads CASSFSPGNTGAFF. DNA of the CDR3: TGTGCCAGCAGCTTTAGTCCAGGGAACACTGGAGCTTTCTTT.

This clonotype was counted at least ten times. This rearrangement joins TRBV6-1 to TRBJ2-6; 13 nucleotides line up with TRBD2. This CDR3 spans 18 amino acids. V dropped 5 bases and J dropped 0; count of bases not matched to a gene: 4. The germline CDR1 and CDR2 sequences are MNHNS and SASEGT. CDR3 amino acids: CASSTGLAGSSGANVLTF. In DNA, the CDR3 is TGTGCCAGCAGTACGGGACTAGCGGGGAGCTCTGGGGCCAACGTCCTGACTTTC.

Comment on this clonotype: A read error may be the cause here, since a much bigger clone is one base away. The V gene is TRBV5-4, the J gene TRBJ2-1; 8 nucleotides align to TRBD1. Per germline, CDR1 SGHNT and CDR2 YYREEE (reference sequence). The CDR3 length is 15 residues. The CDR3 loop is CACSLVGQGGNEQFF. The CDR3 bases are TGTGCCTGCAGCTTGGTAGGACAGGGAGGAAATGAGCAGTTCTTC.

The chain couples TRBV3-1 to TRBJ2-3; D call uncertain. V lost 7 bases to trimming and J lost 4 bases, with 15 bases between them. Per the germline V gene, CDR1 is LGHDT and CDR2 is YNNKEL (reference sequence). This CDR3 region has 14 residues. The CDR3 here is CASNIRQKPDTQYF. CDR3 DNA: TGTGCCAGCAACATACGGCAGAAACCAGATACGCAGTATTTT.

This clonotype was seen a handful of times. The chain carries TRBV24-1 and TRBJ1-5, with TRBD1 matching over 8 bases. V lost 9 bases and J lost 5; bases outside the gene matches: 8. In germline, CDR1 is KGHDR, CDR2 SFDVKD. The CDR3 sequence is 14 residues long. CDR3 loop: CATGQGLSDQPQHF. In DNA form, the CDR3 reads TGTGCCACCGGACAGGGATTGAGTGATCAGCCCCAGCATTTT.

Regarding this clonotype: A clone one base away is much larger, so this may be a read error. The chain couples TRBV30 to TRBJ2-1; 10 bases agree with TRBD2. In germline, CDR1 is GTSNPN, CDR2 SVGIG (reference sequence). The V segment lost 3 bases and the J segment 2 bases; nucleotides outside the gene matches: 7. The length of the CDR3 is 16 residues. CDR3 DNA sequence: TGTGCCTGGAGCACCAAAGCGGGGGGGCCCTACAATGAGCAGTTCTTC. Translation gives CAWSTKAGGPYNEQFF.

The J gene is TRBJ1-2, the V gene TRBV9; 8 bases map to TRBD1. Germline V gene lookup returns CDR1 SGDLS and CDR2 YYNGEE. The J segment lost 5 bases and the V segment lost 4 bases, leaving 7 bases of the junction unmatched. The length of the CDR3 is 14 residues. This CDR3 is CASSSLDRGYGYTF. CDR3 DNA: TGTGCCAGCAGCTCCCTAGACAGGGGATATGGCTACACCTTC.

Only one count was recorded for this clonotype. This chain connects TRBV6-2 or TRBV6-3 to TRBJ1-2, with 10 nucleotides matching TRBD1. This CDR3 spans 15 amino acids. Trimming took 1 base from V and 2 from J; bases not matched to a gene: 1. The germline gives CDR1 MNHEY, CDR2 SVGEGT. CDR3 region: CASSYLGQGNYGYTF. The CDR3 DNA sequence: TGTGCCAGCAGTTACTTGGGACAGGGGAACTATGGCTACACCTTC.

A note on this clonotype: Compared with germline, one end of the junction differs, possibly owing to a read error. V is TRBV7-2 and J is TRBJ2-4; TRBD2 might be the D (6 bases). The J call is in doubt because the DNA end fits TRBJ2-7 better. The CDR3 length is 16 residues. CDR1 and CDR2 (germline): SGHTA, FQGNSA. For the CDR3, the DNA is TGCGCCAGCAGCTCTGGACGAGCGGGCCGCTCCTACGAGCAGTACTTC. Protein product: CASSSGRAGRSYEQYF.

This clonotype occurred many times. The chain has TRBV5-1 and TRBJ2-5; D remains unclear. Germline V gives CDR1 SGHRS, CDR2 YFSETQ. The CDR3 spans 14 residues. V was cut by 0 bases and J by 2 bases, with 8 bases left in between. CDR3 bases: TGCGCCAGCAGCTTGGCCGTTGGGCAAGAGACCCAGTACTTC. It specifies CASSLAVGQETQYF.

This clonotype turned up a few times. The chain is built from TRBV18 and TRBJ2-3, with D perhaps TRBD1 (6 bases). Per the germline V gene, CDR1 is KGHSH and CDR2 is LQKENI. There are 14 residues in the CDR3. V was cut by 4 bases and J by 1 base, with 9 bases left in between. The CDR3 sequence: CASSQYRGTDTQYF. CDR3 sequence (DNA): TGTGCCAGCTCACAGTACAGGGGCACAGATACGCAGTATTTT.

This clonotype has ten or more counts. This sequence may be a read error, since a much larger clone differs from it by one base. DNA for the CDR3: TGTGCCAGCAGCTTAGCGACGCGGGGGGGGAGGAAGACCCAGTACTTC. Amino acids: CASSLATRGGRKTQYF. The chain has TRBV7-2 and TRBJ2-5; 9 nucleotides match TRBD2. V trimming: 0 bases; J trimming: 6 bases; junction bases outside the gene matches: 8. CDR1 and CDR2 (germline): SGHTA, FQGNSA. The CDR3 extends over 16 amino acids.

This chain's CDR3 is CASSHLGQGRTDTQYF. In DNA form, the CDR3 reads TGCGCCAGCAGCCATCTGGGACAGGGGAGGACAGATACGCAGTATTTT. V gene TRBV4-1 combines with J gene TRBJ2-3; 10 bases map to TRBD1. The V and J ends lost 3 bases and 3 bases, in that order; junction bases with no gene match: 6. This CDR3 has 16 residues. Germline V gene lookup returns CDR1 MGHRA and CDR2 YSYEKL.

This clonotype showed up just a few times. This may be a read error: a much more frequent sequence differs by one nucleotide. This chain links TRBV6-2 or TRBV6-3 with TRBJ2-5; D unclear. Germline V gene sequence: CDR1 MNHEY, CDR2 SVGEGT. Trimming left V 5 bases short and J 11 bases short, with 21 bases between. The CDR3 is made up of 14 amino acids. Here the CDR3 DNA reads TGTGCCAGCAGTAGCTCTGGCTACAACAATGAGCAGTACTTC. As protein: CASSSSGYNNEQYF.

The table lists this clonotype with a count of one. The gene calls are TRBV11-2 and TRBJ2-7; TRBD1 or TRBD2 may be the D gene (5 bases each). CDR3 length equals 13 residues. V was shortened by 10 bases and J by 7 bases, with 20 bases between the two germline ends. The germline gives CDR1 SGHAT, CDR2 FQNNGV. The CDR3 region is CAIGTGAYNEQYF. The CDR3 bases are TGTGCCATAGGGACCGGAGCCTACAATGAGCAGTACTTC.

This clonotype was counted at least ten times. Here the CDR3 DNA reads TGTGCCAGCAGCTTAGACAGGTACTCCTACGAGCAGTACTTC. It encodes CASSLDRYSYEQYF. The chain combines TRBV7-2 with TRBJ2-7; D might be TRBD1 (5 bases). The germline gives CDR1 SGHTA, CDR2 FQGNSA. The CDR3 extends over 14 amino acids. V was pared by 1 base and J by 0 bases, with 7 bases between.

This clonotype was found many times. The DNA of the CDR3 is TGCAGTGCTAGGGACAGTCTCTATCAGCCCCAGCATTTT. It encodes CSARDSLYQPQHF. The chain couples TRBV20-1 to TRBJ1-5, with D maybe TRBD1 (6 bases). This CDR3 has 13 amino acids. Trimming took 3 bases from V and 5 from J, leaving 11 bases between them. The germline CDR1 and CDR2 sequences are DFQATT and SNEGSKA (reference sequence).

Points on this clonotype: A much larger clone lies one base from this, so it may be a read error. This CDR3 is CAGSQDPGRPETQYF. For the CDR3, the DNA is TGCGCCGGCAGCCAAGATCCCGGGCGCCCAGAGACCCAGTACTTC. The gene calls are TRBV4-3 and TRBJ2-5; no clear D gene. Germline CDR1 reads LGHNA; CDR2 reads YSLEER. CDR3 length: 15 residues.

The CDR3 nucleotides are TGTGCCAGTAGTATATCGGGGTCCCGAATTCAAGAGACCCAGTACTTC. As protein: CASSISGSRIQETQYF. The chain links TRBV19 to TRBJ2-5; maybe TRBD2 (5 bases). Trimming cost V 2 bases and J 2 bases, with 15 bases left between them. Germline CDR1 reads LNHDA; CDR2 reads SQIVND (reference sequence). This CDR3 comprises 16 residues.

This clonotype was seen many times. V and J are TRBV20-1 and TRBJ2-4; 9 positions agree with TRBD2. V was clipped by 0 bases and J by 0 bases; unmatched bases: 6. The CDR3 is made up of 17 amino acids. The germline V gene encodes CDR1 DFQATT and CDR2 SNEGSKA (reference sequence). The CDR3 nucleotides are TGCAGTGCTAGAGATTTTGCGGGGGGGTTAGCCAAAAACATTCAGTACTTC. Encoded protein: CSARDFAGGLAKNIQYF.

Regarding this clonotype: One base away lies a much larger clone, so this may be a sequencing read error. The gene calls are TRBV7-8 and TRBJ2-5; 14 bases are shared with TRBD2. The germline gives CDR1 SGHVS, CDR2 FQNEAQ. This CDR3 comprises 16 residues. Trimming removed 5 bases from V and 11 bases from J; junction bases left unmatched: 13. CDR3 sequence: CASSPRTSGGYDEQYF. The CDR3 coding sequence is TGTGCCAGCAGCCCCCGGACTAGCGGGGGGTACGATGAGCAGTACTTC.

This clonotype has a handful of counts. This chain connects TRBV6-6 to TRBJ2-1, with 8 nucleotides matching TRBD2. The CDR3 sequence is 14 residues long. The trim removed 7 bases at V and 4 bases at J, leaving 6 bases unmatched. Germline assignment: CDR1 MNHNY and CDR2 SVGAGI (reference sequence). CDR3 nucleotide sequence: TGTGCCAGCACGGGGGGGGGCGCTTACAATGAGCAGTTCTTC. It is translated as CASTGGGAYNEQFF.

Remarks on this clonotype: This may stem from a read error, because a much larger clone lies one nucleotide away. The chain couples TRBV5-1 to TRBJ2-5, with D perhaps TRBD1 or TRBD2 (5 bases each). Germline loops: CDR1 SGHRS, CDR2 YFSETQ. The V and J ends lost 2 bases and 11 bases respectively, with 19 bases between them. This CDR3 spans 14 amino acids. The DNA of the CDR3 is TGCGCCAGCAGCTTTTGGCAGGGAGACGATGAGCAGTACTTC. Amino acid sequence: CASSFWQGDDEQYF.

There are many counts of this clonotype. This rearrangement joins TRBV20-1 to TRBJ2-5, with 7 nucleotides matching TRBD2. This CDR3 contains 17 residues. Looked up from germline, CDR1 is DFQATT and CDR2 is SNEGSKA (reference sequence). The V gene end was trimmed by 0 bases and the J gene end by 2 bases; junction bases not matched to a gene: 12. The CDR3 sequence is CSARELGGRGAQETQYF. The CDR3 region has the DNA TGCAGTGCTAGAGAGCTCGGGGGGAGAGGAGCTCAAGAGACCCAGTACTTC.

This clonotype has just a few counts. This chain links TRBV14 with TRBJ1-1, with D possibly being TRBD1 (5 bases). Trimming removed 4 bases at V and 5 bases at J, with 14 bases between. There are 14 residues in the CDR3. Germline-derived CDR1 and CDR2 are SGHDN and FVKESK. Here the CDR3 DNA reads TGTGCCAGCAGCCGAGCAGTGAGGGGTACTGAAGCTTTCTTT. Encoded protein: CASSRAVRGTEAFF.

This clonotype was detected a few times. This chain joins TRBV4-3 and TRBJ2-2; 9 bases match TRBD1. The germline V gene has CDR1 LGHNA and CDR2 YSLEER. This CDR3 spans 17 amino acids. With V trimmed by 4 bases and J by 6 bases, 12 bases remained unmatched. The CDR3 DNA sequence: TGCGCCAGCAGCCCTCGCACCGGGACAGGGATGGCCGGGGAGCTGTTTTTT. This translates into CASSPRTGTGMAGELFF.